The 8 T cell receptor beta chains given below trace back to one sample, sequenced in a study of blood T cell repertoires in COVID-19. Data came from immunoSEQ multiplex PCR; TCRdb stores just in-frame clones and leaves some out. Found here are 260,000 or so clones, 85% to 90% of them singletons; the top ten hold around 15%. Source material: PBMCs or T cells enriched from blood (not recorded which). Every receptor here comes from a young man who had recovered from COVID-19.

This clone came up many times. The chain uses TRBV30 and TRBJ2-7; D is perhaps TRBD1 (6 bases). The CDR3 has 12 amino acids. The V end was cut by 6 bases, the J end by 2 bases, with 11 bases between. Germline-derived CDR1 and CDR2 are GTSNPN and SVGIG (reference sequence). The CDR3 loop is CACSDSTYEQYF. In nucleotides, the CDR3 is TGTGCCTGCTCGGACAGCACCTACGAGCAGTACTTC.

V gene TRBV11-2 combines with J gene TRBJ1-3; 8 nucleotides match TRBD1. Germline lookup yields CDR1 SGHAT and CDR2 FQNNGV. J lost 4 bases, V lost 4 bases, and 6 bases had no gene match. This CDR3 has 15 amino acids. The CDR3 nucleotides read TGTGCCAGCAGCTACCGACAGGGGACGGGAAACACCATATATTTT. Amino acid sequence: CASSYRQGTGNTIYF.

The chain uses TRBV28 and TRBJ1-6; possible D gene TRBD1, 6 bases. Germline loops: CDR1 MDHEN, CDR2 SYDVKM. Trimming left V 2 bases short and J 8 bases short, with 19 bases between. This CDR3 is 17 amino acids long. The CDR3, as DNA: TGTGCCAGCAGTTTACCTCGGGACACCGAGAAGCATTCACCCCTCCACTTT. Translation: CASSLPRDTEKHSPLHF.

This clone was detected a few times. V gene TRBV11-2 combines with J gene TRBJ1-4, with a possible D match to TRBD1 (6 bases). Germline CDR1 and CDR2: SGHAT and FQNNGV. This CDR3 is 16 amino acids long. The V gene lost 2 bases and the J gene lost 5 bases, with 15 bases spanning the gap. CDR3 in amino acids: CASSLLMTGENEKLFF. The CDR3 bases are TGTGCCAGCAGCTTACTTATGACAGGAGAAAATGAAAAACTGTTTTTT.

This clone occurred a few times. Other DNA sequences within the sample encode an identical CDR3. The chain joins TRBV2 to TRBJ2-3; 7 positions match TRBD2. The CDR3 has 14 amino acids. V lost 4 bases to trimming and J lost 3 bases; unmatched junction nucleotides: 4. The germline V gene has CDR1 SNHLY and CDR2 FYNNEI. CDR3 amino acids: CASSVWGGTDTQYF. The CDR3 nucleotides are TGTGCCAGCAGTGTTTGGGGAGGGACAGATACGCAGTATTTT.

The chain carries TRBV29-1 and TRBJ2-5; maybe TRBD1 (5 bases). CDR1 is SQVTM and CDR2 is ANQGSEA in the germline V gene. V lost 4 bases to trimming and J lost 0 bases, with 6 bases between them. CDR3 size: 12 residues. This CDR3 reads CSVVDNQETQYF. CDR3 coding DNA: TGCAGCGTTGTGGACAACCAAGAGACCCAGTACTTC.

This chain uses TRBV5-5 with TRBJ2-7, with 9 bases fitting TRBD2. Germline loops: CDR1 SGHKS, CDR2 YYEKEE (reference sequence). Trimming cost V 5 bases and J 4 bases; bases outside gene matches: 10. This CDR3 is built from 15 residues. The CDR3 DNA follows: TGTGCCAGCAGGGCGAGTAGCGGGGGTTTTTACGAGCAGTACTTC. It yields the protein CASRASSGGFYEQYF.

The gene calls are TRBV21-1 and TRBJ1-5; TRBD1 was called by the table and not checked on the DNA. TRBV21-1 is a recognized pseudogene. The CDR3 extends over 17 amino acids. The CDR3 bases are TGTGCCAGCAGCGCATGCTCGGTTCGGACAGGGCCACAGCCCCAGCATTTT. This encodes CASSACSVRTGPQPQHF.